This TCR beta chain was found in a study of metastatic and nonmetastatic thyroid tumors. Looking at the study overall: Comparative analysis of repertoires was undertaken across blood and tumor or nodule tissue obtained from malignant and benign thyroid patients.

Per the authors' pipeline: A distant-metastasis classifier for papillary thyroid cancer was built using CDR3 differences across clinicopathological groups. TCRdb reanalyzed the PCR reads with MiXCR. It is TCRdb's table, rather than the study itself, that gives the V and J calls and clone size. This sample yields 12,000 or so clones, of which roughly 35% are seen a single time; around 12% belongs to the top ten. Study outcomes and limitations: TCR beta diversity was reportedly significantly higher in malignant thyroid tumors than benign nodules, in blood and tumor.

In regard to this clone: The antigen is not known.

V gave up 3 bases and J gave up 2 bases, with 10 bases separating them. The CDR3 length is 14 residues. Germline V gene lookup returns CDR1 SGHTA and CDR2 FQGNSA. All patients were treatment-naive before thyroid surgery. This receptor was identified in a male donor with papillary thyroid cancer or a benign thyroid nodule (not recorded which). Some clones in this sample may be carry-over from other donors' samples. The sequencing input was tumor tissue. The V call is TRBV7-2, the J call TRBJ1-2, with D maybe TRBD1 (5 bases). CDR3 bases: TGTGCCAGCAGCTTTGTCGGGGGGAACTATGGCTACACCTTC. It yields the protein CASSFVGGNYGYTF.